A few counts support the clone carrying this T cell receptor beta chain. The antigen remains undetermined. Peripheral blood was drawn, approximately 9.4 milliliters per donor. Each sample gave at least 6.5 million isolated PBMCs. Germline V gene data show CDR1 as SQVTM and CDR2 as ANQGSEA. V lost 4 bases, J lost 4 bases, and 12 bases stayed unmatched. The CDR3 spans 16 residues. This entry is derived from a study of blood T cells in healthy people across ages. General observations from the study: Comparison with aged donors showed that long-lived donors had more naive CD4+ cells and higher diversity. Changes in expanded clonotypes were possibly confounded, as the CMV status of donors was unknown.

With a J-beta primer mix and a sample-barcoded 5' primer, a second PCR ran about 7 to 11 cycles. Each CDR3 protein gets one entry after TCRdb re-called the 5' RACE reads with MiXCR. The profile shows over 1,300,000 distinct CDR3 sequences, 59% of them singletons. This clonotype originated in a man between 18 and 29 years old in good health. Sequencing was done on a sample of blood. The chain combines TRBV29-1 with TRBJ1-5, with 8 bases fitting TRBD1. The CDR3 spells CSVALGGTGGNQPQHF. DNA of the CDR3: TGCAGCGTTGCTCTTGGGGGGACAGGTGGGAATCAGCCCCAGCATTTT.